This T cell receptor beta chain comes out of a study of blood T cells in healthy people across ages. Germline assignment: CDR1 MNHNS and CDR2 SASEGT. The CDR3 is 16 residues long. A sample-barcoded 5' primer and a J-beta primer mix were used in a second PCR of roughly 6 to 12 cycles. TCRdb ran MiXCR on the 5' RACE reads and lists one entry per CDR3 protein. The table has hundreds of thousands of distinct CDR3 sequences, under 25% seen once. The receptor was isolated from a man in his 70s in good health. Source material: blood. V is TRBV6-1 and J is TRBJ2-5; D ambiguous. The J call could be wrong; TRBJ2-7 is a better fit for the DNA end. The DNA of the CDR3 is TGTGCCAGCAGTGAAGTGTCTAGGGCCCTCTCCTACGAGCAGTACTTC. Translating gives CASSEVSRALSYEQYF.